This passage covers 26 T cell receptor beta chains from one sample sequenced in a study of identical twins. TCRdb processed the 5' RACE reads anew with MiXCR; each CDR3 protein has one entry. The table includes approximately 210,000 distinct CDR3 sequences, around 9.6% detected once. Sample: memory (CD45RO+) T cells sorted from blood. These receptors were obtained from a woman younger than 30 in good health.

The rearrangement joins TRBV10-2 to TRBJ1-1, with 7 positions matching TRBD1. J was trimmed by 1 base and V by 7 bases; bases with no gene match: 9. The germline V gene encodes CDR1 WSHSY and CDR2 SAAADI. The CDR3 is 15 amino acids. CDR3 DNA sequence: TGCGCCAGCACGCCCCACAGGGGCCAGAACACTGAAGCTTTCTTT. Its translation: CASTPHRGQNTEAFF.

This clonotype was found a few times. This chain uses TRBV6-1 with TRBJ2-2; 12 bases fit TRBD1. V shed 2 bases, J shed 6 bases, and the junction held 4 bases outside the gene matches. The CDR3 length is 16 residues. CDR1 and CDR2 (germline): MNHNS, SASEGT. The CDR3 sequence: CASSEMGQGAAGELFF. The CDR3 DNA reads TGTGCCAGCAGTGAAATGGGACAGGGGGCGGCCGGGGAGCTGTTTTTT.

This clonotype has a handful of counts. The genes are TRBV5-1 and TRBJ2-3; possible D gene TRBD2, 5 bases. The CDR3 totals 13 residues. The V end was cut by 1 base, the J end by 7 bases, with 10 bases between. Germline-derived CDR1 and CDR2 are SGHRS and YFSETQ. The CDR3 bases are TGCGCCAGCAGCTTGCTCCTAGCAAATACGCAGTATTTT. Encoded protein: CASSLLLANTQYF.

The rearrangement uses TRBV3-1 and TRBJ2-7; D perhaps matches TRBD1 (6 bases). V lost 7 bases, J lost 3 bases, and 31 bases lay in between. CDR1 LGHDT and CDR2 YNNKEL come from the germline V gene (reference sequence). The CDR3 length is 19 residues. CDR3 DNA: TGTGCCAGCACCAAGCAGGCGAATTACATAGACAGGAGCGGCTACGAGCAGTACTTC. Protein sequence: CASTKQANYIDRSGYEQYF.

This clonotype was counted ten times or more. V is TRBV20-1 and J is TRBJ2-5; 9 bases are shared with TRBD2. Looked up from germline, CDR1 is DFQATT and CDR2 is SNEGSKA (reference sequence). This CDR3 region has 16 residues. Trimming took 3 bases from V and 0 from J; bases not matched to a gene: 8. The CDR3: CSASEVAGAYQETQYF. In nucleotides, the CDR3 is TGCAGTGCTAGTGAGGTAGCGGGGGCCTACCAAGAGACCCAGTACTTC.

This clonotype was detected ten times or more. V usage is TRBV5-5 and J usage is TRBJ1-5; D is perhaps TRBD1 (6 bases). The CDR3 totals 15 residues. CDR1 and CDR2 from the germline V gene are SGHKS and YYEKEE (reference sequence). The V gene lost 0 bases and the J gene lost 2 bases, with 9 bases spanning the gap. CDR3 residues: CASSLEQGRNQPQHF. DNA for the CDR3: TGTGCCAGCAGCTTGGAACAGGGACGCAATCAGCCCCAGCATTTT.

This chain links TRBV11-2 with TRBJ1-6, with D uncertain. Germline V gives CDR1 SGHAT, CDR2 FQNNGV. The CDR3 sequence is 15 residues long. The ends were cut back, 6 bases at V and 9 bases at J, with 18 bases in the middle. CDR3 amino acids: CASRPTSGVSSPLHF. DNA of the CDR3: TGTGCCAGCAGGCCCACCTCGGGAGTTTCTTCACCCCTCCACTTT.

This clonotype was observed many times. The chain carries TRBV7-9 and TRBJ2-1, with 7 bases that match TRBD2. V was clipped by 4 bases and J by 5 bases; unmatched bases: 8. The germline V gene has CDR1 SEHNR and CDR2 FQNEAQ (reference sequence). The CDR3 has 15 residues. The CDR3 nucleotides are TGTGCCAGCAGCTCCGAGCGGGATTGGCACAATGAGCAGTTCTTC. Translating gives CASSSERDWHNEQFF.

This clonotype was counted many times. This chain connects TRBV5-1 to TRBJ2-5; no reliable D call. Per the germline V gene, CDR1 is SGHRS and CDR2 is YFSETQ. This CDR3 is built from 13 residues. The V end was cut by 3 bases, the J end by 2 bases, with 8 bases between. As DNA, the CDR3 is TGCGCCAGCAGCTCTTACAGACAAGAGACCCAGTACTTC. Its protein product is CASSSYRQETQYF. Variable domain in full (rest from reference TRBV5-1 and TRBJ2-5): KAGVTQTPRYLIKTRGQQVTLSCSPISGHRSVSWYQQTPGQGLQFLFEYFSETQRNKGNFPGRFSGRQFSNSRSEMNVSTLELGDSALYLCASSSYRQETQYFGPGTRLLVL.

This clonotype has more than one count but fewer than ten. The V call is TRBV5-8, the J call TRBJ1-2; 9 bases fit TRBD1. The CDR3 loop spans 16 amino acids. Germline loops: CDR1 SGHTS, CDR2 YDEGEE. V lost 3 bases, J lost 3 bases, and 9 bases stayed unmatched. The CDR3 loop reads CASSSGTGRGYYGYTF. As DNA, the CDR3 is TGTGCCAGCAGCTCCGGGACAGGGAGAGGATACTATGGCTACACCTTC.

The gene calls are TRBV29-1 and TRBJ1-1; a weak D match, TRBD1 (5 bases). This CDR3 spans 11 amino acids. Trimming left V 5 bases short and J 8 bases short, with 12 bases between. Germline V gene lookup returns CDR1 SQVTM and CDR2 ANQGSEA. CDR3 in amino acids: CSVFTGEEAFF. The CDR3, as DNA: TGCAGCGTTTTTACAGGTGAAGAAGCTTTCTTT.

CDR3 DNA: TGCAGCGTTGGCCAGGGTATCTACGAGCAGTACTTC. As protein: CSVGQGIYEQYF. The chain links TRBV29-1 to TRBJ2-7, with D perhaps TRBD1 (5 bases). V lost 4 bases, J lost 3 bases, and 10 bases lay in between. The CDR3 contains 12 residues. Germline V gives CDR1 SQVTM, CDR2 ANQGSEA.

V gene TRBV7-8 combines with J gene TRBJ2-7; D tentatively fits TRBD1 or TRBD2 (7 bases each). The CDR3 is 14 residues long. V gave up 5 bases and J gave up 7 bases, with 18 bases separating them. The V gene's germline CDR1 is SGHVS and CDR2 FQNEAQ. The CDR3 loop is CASSTPRGGEEQYF. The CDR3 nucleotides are TGTGCCAGCAGCACGCCCAGGGGGGGAGAAGAGCAGTACTTC.

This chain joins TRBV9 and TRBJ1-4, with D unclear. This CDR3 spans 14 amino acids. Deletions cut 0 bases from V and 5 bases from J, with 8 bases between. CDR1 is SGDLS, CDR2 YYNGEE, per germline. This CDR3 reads CASSVGPLNEKLFF. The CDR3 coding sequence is TGTGCCAGCAGCGTAGGCCCTTTAAATGAAAAACTGTTTTTT.

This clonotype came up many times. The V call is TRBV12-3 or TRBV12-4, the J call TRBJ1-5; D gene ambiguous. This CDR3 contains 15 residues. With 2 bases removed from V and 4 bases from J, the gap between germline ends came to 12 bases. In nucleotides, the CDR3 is TGTGCCAGCAGTTTACTATCCTCTGGGAATCAGCCCCAGCATTTT. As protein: CASSLLSSGNQPQHF.

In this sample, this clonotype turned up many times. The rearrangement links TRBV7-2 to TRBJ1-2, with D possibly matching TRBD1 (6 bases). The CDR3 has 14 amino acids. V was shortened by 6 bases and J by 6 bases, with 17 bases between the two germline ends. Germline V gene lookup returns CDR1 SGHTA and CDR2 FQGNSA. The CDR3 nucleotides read TGTGCCAGCAGACAAAACCCAGGGGAGGATGGCTACACCTTC. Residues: CASRQNPGEDGYTF.

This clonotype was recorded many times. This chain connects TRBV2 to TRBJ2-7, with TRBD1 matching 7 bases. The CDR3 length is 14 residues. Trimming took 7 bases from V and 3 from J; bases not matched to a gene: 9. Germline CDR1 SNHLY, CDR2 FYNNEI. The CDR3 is CASTLTGTDYEQYF. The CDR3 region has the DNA TGTGCCAGCACCTTGACAGGGACGGACTACGAGCAGTACTTC.

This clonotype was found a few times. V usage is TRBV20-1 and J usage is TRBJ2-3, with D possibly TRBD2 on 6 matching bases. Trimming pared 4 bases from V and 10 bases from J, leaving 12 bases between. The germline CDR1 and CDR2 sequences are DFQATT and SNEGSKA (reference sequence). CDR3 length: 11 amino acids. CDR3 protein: CSATEGSAQYF. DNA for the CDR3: TGCAGTGCTACGGAGGGGTCGGCGCAGTATTTT.

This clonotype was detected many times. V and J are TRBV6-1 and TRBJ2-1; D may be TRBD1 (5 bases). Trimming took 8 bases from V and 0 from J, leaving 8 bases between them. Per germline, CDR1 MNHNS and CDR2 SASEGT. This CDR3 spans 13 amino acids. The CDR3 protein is CASARDSYNEQFF. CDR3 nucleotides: TGTGCCAGCGCCAGGGACTCCTACAATGAGCAGTTCTTC.

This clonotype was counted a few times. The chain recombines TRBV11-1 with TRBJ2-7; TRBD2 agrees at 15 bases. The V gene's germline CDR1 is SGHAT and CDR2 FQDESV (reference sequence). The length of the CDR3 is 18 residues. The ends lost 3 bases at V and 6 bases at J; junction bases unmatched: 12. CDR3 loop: CASSFGTSGRTNTGEQYF. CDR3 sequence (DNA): TGTGCCAGCAGCTTTGGGACTAGCGGGAGGACGAACACCGGCGAGCAGTACTTC.

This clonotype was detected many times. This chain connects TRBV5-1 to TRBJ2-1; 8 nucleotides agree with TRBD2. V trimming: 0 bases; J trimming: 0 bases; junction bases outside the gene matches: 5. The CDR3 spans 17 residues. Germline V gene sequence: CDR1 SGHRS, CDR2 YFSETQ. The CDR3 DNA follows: TGCGCCAGCAGCTTGGACGGGGGGGGGCCCTCCTACAATGAGCAGTTCTTC. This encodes CASSLDGGGPSYNEQFF. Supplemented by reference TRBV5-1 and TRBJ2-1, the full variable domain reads KAGVTQTPRYLIKTRGQQVTLSCSPISGHRSVSWYQQTPGQGLQFLFEYFSETQRNKGNFPGRFSGRQFSNSRSEMNVSTLELGDSALYLCASSLDGGGPSYNEQFFGPGTRLTVL.

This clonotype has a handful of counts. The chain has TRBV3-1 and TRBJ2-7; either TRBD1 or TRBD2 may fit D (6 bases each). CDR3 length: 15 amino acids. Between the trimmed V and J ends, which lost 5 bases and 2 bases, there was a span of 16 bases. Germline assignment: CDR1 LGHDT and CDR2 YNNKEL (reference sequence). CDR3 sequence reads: CASSGSWGATYEQYF. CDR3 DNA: TGTGCCAGCAGCGGTAGTTGGGGGGCCACCTACGAGCAGTACTTC.

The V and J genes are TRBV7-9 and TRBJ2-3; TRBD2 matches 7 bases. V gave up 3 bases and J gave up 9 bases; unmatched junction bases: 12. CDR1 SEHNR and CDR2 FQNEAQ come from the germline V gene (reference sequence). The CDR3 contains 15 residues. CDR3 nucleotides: TGTGCCAGCAGCTTGGCTAGCGGACCCGAAAGCACGCAGTATTTT. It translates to CASSLASGPESTQYF.

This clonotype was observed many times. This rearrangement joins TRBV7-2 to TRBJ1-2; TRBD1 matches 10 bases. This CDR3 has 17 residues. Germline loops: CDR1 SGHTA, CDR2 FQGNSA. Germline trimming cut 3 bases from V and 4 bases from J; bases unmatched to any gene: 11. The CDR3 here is CASSFRDRGLEGYGYTF. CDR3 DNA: TGTGCCAGCAGCTTCCGGGACAGGGGCCTCGAGGGCTATGGCTACACCTTC.

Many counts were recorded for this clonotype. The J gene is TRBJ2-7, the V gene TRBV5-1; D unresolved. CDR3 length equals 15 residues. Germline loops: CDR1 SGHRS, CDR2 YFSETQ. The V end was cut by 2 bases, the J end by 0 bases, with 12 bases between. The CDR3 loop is CASSLDGRSSYEQYF. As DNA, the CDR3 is TGCGCCAGCAGCTTAGACGGTCGGAGCTCCTACGAGCAGTACTTC.

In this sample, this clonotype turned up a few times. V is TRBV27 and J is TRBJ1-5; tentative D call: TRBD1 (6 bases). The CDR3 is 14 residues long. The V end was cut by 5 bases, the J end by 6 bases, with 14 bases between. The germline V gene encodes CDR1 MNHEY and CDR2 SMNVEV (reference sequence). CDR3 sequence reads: CASSRRTDGQPQHF. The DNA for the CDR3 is TGTGCCAGCAGTCGCAGGACAGACGGTCAGCCCCAGCATTTT.